This passage covers 30 T cell receptor beta chains from one sample sequenced in a study of immune evolution from preneoplasia to lung adenocarcinoma. Assay: immunoSEQ multiplex PCR; the TCRdb copy retains only in-frame clones and omits some. Among some 5,000 clones listed, roughly 83% were seen once. The sample taken for sequencing was FFPE adjacent normal lung tissue. These receptors were taken from a person aged 70 to 85 with lung adenocarcinoma.

The V gene is TRBV2, the J gene TRBJ1-1; 7 bases are a match to TRBD1. The CDR3 extends over 14 amino acids. CDR1 is SNHLY and CDR2 is FYNNEI in the germline V gene. The J segment lost 11 bases and the V segment lost 3 bases, leaving 12 bases of the junction unmatched. The CDR3 DNA is TGTGCCAGCAGTGATGCCGGGACAGCGAGCGAGGCTTTCTTT. Protein sequence: CASSDAGTASEAFF.

Turning to this clone: One end of the junction does not line up with germline, which may come from a read error. The chain uses TRBV7-9 and TRBJ2-2; D not resolved. Germline-derived CDR1 and CDR2 are SEHNR and FQNEAQ (reference sequence). CDR3 length equals 14 residues. Here the CDR3 reads CASSLLWNIGELFF. In nucleotides, the CDR3 is TGTGCCAGCAGCTTATTGTGGAACATCGGGGAGCTGTTTTTT.

V is TRBV28 and J is TRBJ2-5; D is ambiguous. V shed 5 bases and J shed 9 bases, with 13 bases lying between them. Germline loops: CDR1 MDHEN, CDR2 SYDVKM. The CDR3 is 12 amino acids. The CDR3 region has the DNA TGTGCCAGCAGTAACTACCGGCTGGCCCAGTACTTC. Protein: CASSNYRLAQYF.

This clone occurred a few times. The V and J genes are TRBV5-6 and TRBJ2-5; TRBD2 matches 8 bases. V shed 2 bases and J 5 bases; nucleotides not matched to a gene: 8. There are 15 residues in the CDR3. The germline V gene has CDR1 SGHDT and CDR2 YYEEEE. CDR3 protein: CASSLSRGGYETQYF. The CDR3 DNA follows: TGTGCCAGCAGCTTATCCCGGGGGGGCTATGAGACCCAGTACTTC.

V is TRBV9 and J is TRBJ2-1, with 7 bases identical to TRBD2. The CDR3 sequence is 16 residues long. Germline V gives CDR1 SGDLS, CDR2 YYNGEE. Trimming took 4 bases from V and 0 from J; bases not matched to a gene: 7. Here the CDR3 reads CASSLGDYSSYNEQFF. CDR3 nucleotide sequence: TGTGCCAGCAGCTTAGGGGACTACAGCTCCTACAATGAGCAGTTCTTC.

V usage is TRBV25-1 and J usage is TRBJ2-2, with D perhaps TRBD1 or TRBD2 (5 bases each). Between the trimmed V and J ends, which lost 1 base and 2 bases, there was a span of 11 bases. Germline CDR1 is MGHDK and CDR2 is SYGVNS. The CDR3 length is 16 residues. The CDR3 loop is CASSEWGRLNTGELFF. In DNA, the CDR3 is TGTGCCAGCAGTGAATGGGGCAGACTAAACACCGGGGAGCTGTTTTTT.

V gene TRBV6-5 combines with J gene TRBJ2-7; D ambiguous. The CDR3 spans 15 residues. Trimming pared 2 bases from V and 3 bases from J, leaving 14 bases between. Germline assignment: CDR1 MNHEY and CDR2 SVGAGI. The CDR3 spells CASSYRYSTDYEQYF. Here the CDR3 DNA reads TGTGCCAGCAGTTACCGATACTCGACGGACTACGAGCAGTACTTC.

This clone came up a few times. V usage is TRBV30 and J usage is TRBJ2-6; D perhaps matches TRBD2 (5 bases). The CDR3 consists of 13 residues. Germline V gene data show CDR1 as GTSNPN and CDR2 as SVGIG (reference sequence). Deletions cut 5 bases from V and 2 bases from J, with 7 bases between. The CDR3: CAWGLPGANVLTF. In DNA, the CDR3 is TGTGCCTGGGGACTCCCTGGGGCCAACGTCCTGACTTTC.

This chain connects TRBV28 to TRBJ1-5, with 7 bases aligning to TRBD1. Germline V CDR1 and CDR2: MDHEN, SYDVKM. This CDR3 has 16 residues. With V trimmed by 7 bases and J by 7 bases, 16 bases remained unmatched. CDR3 loop: CASKPFTGDADQPQHF. DNA of the CDR3: TGTGCCAGCAAACCCTTCACAGGGGACGCCGACCAGCCCCAGCATTTT.

This sequence joins TRBV7-9 and TRBJ2-3; 10 nucleotides align to TRBD2. This CDR3 is 16 amino acids long. With 0 bases clipped from V and 6 bases from J, the junction kept 6 bases outside the gene matches. Germline-derived CDR1 and CDR2 are SEHNR and FQNEAQ (reference sequence). CDR3 residues: CASSLALAGAGDTQYF. Written as DNA, the CDR3 is TGTGCCAGCAGCTTAGCCCTAGCGGGGGCGGGGGATACGCAGTATTTT.

The CDR3 here is CASSVTTGSSYEQYF. The CDR3 DNA is TGTGCCAGCAGCGTTACGACGGGGAGCTCCTACGAGCAGTACTTC. This sequence joins TRBV9 and TRBJ2-7; maybe TRBD2 (5 bases). CDR1 is SGDLS and CDR2 is YYNGEE in the germline V gene. The CDR3 contains 15 residues. The V gene lost 2 bases and the J gene lost 0 bases, with 12 bases spanning the gap.

This clone was seen a few times. The chain couples TRBV2 to TRBJ1-6; D perhaps matches TRBD1 (6 bases). The V and J ends lost 6 bases and 7 bases respectively, with 16 bases between them. The CDR3 has 15 amino acids. CDR1 SNHLY and CDR2 FYNNEI come from the germline V gene. CDR3 DNA: TGTGCCAGCAGGGACTTGGGGGGGCCGAATTCACCCCTCCACTTT. Translating it yields CASRDLGGPNSPLHF.

J is TRBJ1-2 and V is TRBV28; D is unresolved. The germline V gene has CDR1 MDHEN and CDR2 SYDVKM. The germline V and J ends were trimmed by 2 bases and 3 bases, with 1 base remaining between them. There are 11 residues in the CDR3. The CDR3 coding sequence is TGTGCCAGCAGTTTAGACTATGGCTACACCTTC. Translation gives CASSLDYGYTF.

This clone was detected only a few times. The chain uses TRBV30 and TRBJ1-1; no definite D call. The CDR3 is made up of 14 amino acids. Trimming left V 1 base short and J 1 base short, with 10 bases between. The germline V gene encodes CDR1 GTSNPN and CDR2 SVGIG (reference sequence). DNA of the CDR3: TGTGCCTGGAGTGCCCTCGGGGAGAACACTGAAGCTTTCTTT. Protein: CAWSALGENTEAFF.

This chain uses TRBV10-3 with TRBJ2-7; a weak D match, TRBD2 (6 bases). This CDR3 is 13 amino acids long. V shed 4 bases and J shed 3 bases, with 10 bases lying between them. Per the germline V gene, CDR1 is ENHRY and CDR2 is SYGVKD. The chain's CDR3 is CAISVRESYEQYF. CDR3 sequence (DNA): TGTGCCATCAGTGTACGGGAGAGCTACGAGCAGTACTTC.

As regards this clone: Other DNA sequences of this sample code for an identical CDR3. V gene TRBV5-1 combines with J gene TRBJ1-4; D not resolved. The CDR3 contains 14 residues. V was cut by 0 bases and J by 3 bases, with 6 bases left in between. The V gene's germline CDR1 is SGHRS and CDR2 YFSETQ. As DNA, the CDR3 is TGCGCCAGCAGCTTGGTTTCCTCTAATGAAAAACTGTTTTTT. This gives the protein CASSLVSSNEKLFF.

This clone turned up a few times. The genes are TRBV5-1 and TRBJ1-1; unclear D gene. Germline V gives CDR1 SGHRS, CDR2 YFSETQ. Trimming cost V 4 bases and J 1 base, with 14 bases left between them. This CDR3 comprises 15 residues. The CDR3 DNA is TGCGCCAGCAGCGTGGGGATATTAGCGAACACTGAAGCTTTCTTT. It is translated as CASSVGILANTEAFF.

The chain has TRBV5-6 and TRBJ1-1; 10 nucleotides agree with TRBD1. CDR3 size: 14 residues. V was pared by 3 bases and J by 5 bases, with 4 bases of the junction left unmatched. CDR1 and CDR2 (germline): SGHDT, YYEEEE. In DNA, the CDR3 is TGTGCCAGCAGCTACCGGGACAGGGGTACTGAAGCTTTCTTT. Translation: CASSYRDRGTEAFF.

The gene calls are TRBV7-6 and TRBJ1-1; D call uncertain. Trimming removed 1 base from V and 4 bases from J, with 7 bases in between. This CDR3 is built from 13 residues. Germline V gene lookup returns CDR1 SGHVS and CDR2 FNYEAQ. For the CDR3, the DNA is TGTGCCAGCAGCTTAGTGCCCTCCACTGAAGCTTTCTTT. Protein product: CASSLVPSTEAFF.

This clone was seen a single time. The chain joins TRBV4-2 to TRBJ2-7, with D possibly being TRBD1 or TRBD2 (6 bases each). The CDR3 extends over 14 amino acids. V gave up 2 bases and J gave up 7 bases, with 15 bases separating them. Germline V gives CDR1 LGHNA, CDR2 YNFKEQ. CDR3 amino acids: CASSQTGAPKEQYF. The CDR3, as DNA: TGTGCCAGCAGCCAAACGGGGGCTCCGAAAGAGCAGTACTTC.

V is TRBV2 and J is TRBJ2-1, with 11 bases fitting TRBD2. The V and J ends lost 6 bases and 8 bases, in that order; junction bases with no gene match: 9. This CDR3 comprises 15 residues. Germline CDR1 SNHLY, CDR2 FYNNEI. The DNA for the CDR3 is TGTGCCAGCAGCCCTACTAGCGGGGGTTCTCATGAGCAGTTCTTC. Protein product: CASSPTSGGSHEQFF.

CDR3 loop: CASSIGGRTSSGANVLTF. The CDR3, as DNA: TGTGCCAGTAGTATCGGGGGCAGGACCTCCTCTGGGGCCAACGTCCTGACTTTC. The V call is TRBV19, the J call TRBJ2-6; either TRBD1 or TRBD2 may supply D (6 bases each). V gave up 3 bases and J gave up 0 bases, with 15 bases separating them. Germline V gene lookup returns CDR1 LNHDA and CDR2 SQIVND (reference sequence). This CDR3 is 18 amino acids long.

The V gene is TRBV5-1, the J gene TRBJ2-7; TRBD1 might be the D (6 bases). CDR3 length: 14 residues. With 2 bases removed from V and 0 bases from J, the gap between germline ends came to 9 bases. Germline V gene lookup returns CDR1 SGHRS and CDR2 YFSETQ. DNA of the CDR3: TGCGCCAGCAGCTTAATGGGACACTCCTACGAGCAGTACTTC. This sequence encodes CASSLMGHSYEQYF.

The V call is TRBV9, the J call TRBJ2-3, with 12 bases that match TRBD2. The germline V gene has CDR1 SGDLS and CDR2 YYNGEE. V lost 4 bases, J lost 10 bases, and 10 bases stayed unmatched. CDR3 length: 15 amino acids. The CDR3 nucleotides are TGTGCCAGCAGCCCCCTGACTAGCGGGAGATCAGCGCAGTATTTT. Protein: CASSPLTSGRSAQYF.

V and J are TRBV5-1 and TRBJ2-1; 11 bases fit TRBD1. In germline, CDR1 is SGHRS, CDR2 YFSETQ. This CDR3 is 15 amino acids long. Germline trimming cut 3 bases from V and 6 bases from J; bases unmatched to any gene: 5. As DNA, the CDR3 is TGCGCCAGCAGCTCATACGGGACAGGGGGCAATGAGCAGTTCTTC. Amino acid sequence: CASSSYGTGGNEQFF.

This chain connects TRBV9 to TRBJ1-1; D is perhaps TRBD1 (5 bases). Per the germline V gene, CDR1 is SGDLS and CDR2 is YYNGEE. Trimming stripped 2 bases from V and 0 bases from J, with 8 bases between. The CDR3 runs 14 residues. The CDR3 loop is CASSVEGMNTEAFF. The CDR3 nucleotides read TGTGCCAGCAGCGTCGAGGGGATGAACACTGAAGCTTTCTTT.

The chain has TRBV4-2 and TRBJ2-7, with D unresolved. Germline V gene sequence: CDR1 LGHNA, CDR2 YNFKEQ. This CDR3 has 15 amino acids. The V gene lost 2 bases and the J gene lost 0 bases, with 11 bases spanning the gap. CDR3 in amino acids: CASSQSRLRSYEQYF. The CDR3 bases are TGTGCCAGCAGCCAAAGTCGACTCCGCTCCTACGAGCAGTACTTC.

The chain recombines TRBV7-9 with TRBJ1-6; possible D gene TRBD1, 5 bases. Per germline, CDR1 SEHNR and CDR2 FQNEAQ (reference sequence). With 1 base removed from V and 4 bases from J, the gap between germline ends came to 8 bases. The CDR3 contains 15 residues. DNA for the CDR3: TGTGCCAGCAGCTTAGGGGGCGAGTATAATTCACCCCTCCACTTT. Translation gives CASSLGGEYNSPLHF.

V gene TRBV2 combines with J gene TRBJ1-1; no clear D gene. V dropped 7 bases and J dropped 0 bases, with 12 bases sitting between them. The V gene's germline CDR1 is SNHLY and CDR2 FYNNEI. This CDR3 has 14 amino acids. CDR3 in DNA: TGTGCCAGCATTTCGGTAGGCATGAACACTGAAGCTTTCTTT. This translates into CASISVGMNTEAFF. The variable domain in full, with the rest retrieved from reference TRBV2 and TRBJ1-1, is EPEVTQTPSHQVTQMGQEVILRCVPISNHLYFYWYRQILGQKVEFLVSFYNNEISEKSEIFDDQFSVERPDGSNFTLKIRSTKLEDSAMYFCASISVGMNTEAFFGQGTRLTVV.

The rearrangement uses TRBV4-2 and TRBJ2-5; the match to TRBD1 covers 7 bases. CDR3 length equals 16 residues. From germline, CDR1 is LGHNA and CDR2 YNFKEQ. V shed 0 bases and J 4 bases; nucleotides not matched to a gene: 8. CDR3 in amino acids: CASSQDPTGTGETQYF. Here the CDR3 DNA reads TGTGCCAGCAGCCAAGATCCGACAGGGACGGGAGAGACCCAGTACTTC.